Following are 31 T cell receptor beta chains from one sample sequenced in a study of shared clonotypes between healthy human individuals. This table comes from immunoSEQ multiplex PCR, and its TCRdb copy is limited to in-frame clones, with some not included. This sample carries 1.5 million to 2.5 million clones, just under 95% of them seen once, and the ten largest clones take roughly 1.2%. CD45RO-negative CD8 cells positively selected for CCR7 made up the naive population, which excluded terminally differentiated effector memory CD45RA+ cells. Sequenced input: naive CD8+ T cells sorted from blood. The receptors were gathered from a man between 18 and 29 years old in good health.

The CDR3 coding sequence is TGTGCCAGCAGTCTCGAGCAGGGCTACCTTAGCAATCAGCCCCAGCATTTT. Translated: CASSLEQGYLSNQPQHF. This chain links TRBV21-1 with TRBJ1-5; the listed D gene, TRBD1, was not tested against the DNA. TRBV21-1 is listed as a pseudogene. CDR3 length: 17 amino acids.

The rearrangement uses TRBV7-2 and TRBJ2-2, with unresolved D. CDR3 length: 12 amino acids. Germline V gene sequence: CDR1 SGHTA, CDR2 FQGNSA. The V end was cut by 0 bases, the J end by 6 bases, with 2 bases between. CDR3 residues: CASSLASGELFF. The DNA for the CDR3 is TGTGCCAGCAGCTTAGCGTCCGGGGAGCTGTTTTTT.

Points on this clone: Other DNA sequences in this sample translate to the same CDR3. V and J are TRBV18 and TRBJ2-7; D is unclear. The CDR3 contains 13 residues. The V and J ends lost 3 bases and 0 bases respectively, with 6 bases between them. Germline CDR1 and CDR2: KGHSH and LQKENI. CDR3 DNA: TGTGCCAGCTCACCTACTGACTCCTACGAGCAGTACTTC. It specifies CASSPTDSYEQYF.

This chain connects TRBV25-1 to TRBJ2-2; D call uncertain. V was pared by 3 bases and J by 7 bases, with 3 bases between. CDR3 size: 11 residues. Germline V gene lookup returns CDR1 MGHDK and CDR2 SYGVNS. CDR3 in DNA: TGTGCCAGCAGTGAGGTCGGGGAGCTGTTTTTT. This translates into CASSEVGELFF. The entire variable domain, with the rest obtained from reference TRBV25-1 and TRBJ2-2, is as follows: EADIYQTPRYLVIGTGKKITLECSQTMGHDKMYWYQQDPGMELHLIHYSYGVNSTEKGDLSSESTVSRIRTEHFPLTLESARPSHTSQYLCASSEVGELFFGEGSRLTVL.

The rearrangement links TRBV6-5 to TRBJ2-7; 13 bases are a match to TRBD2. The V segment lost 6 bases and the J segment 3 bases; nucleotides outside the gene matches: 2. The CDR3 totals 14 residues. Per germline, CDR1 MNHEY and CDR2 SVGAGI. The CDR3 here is CASSRTSGSYEQYF. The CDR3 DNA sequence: TGTGCCAGCAGCCGGACTAGCGGGAGCTACGAGCAGTACTTC.

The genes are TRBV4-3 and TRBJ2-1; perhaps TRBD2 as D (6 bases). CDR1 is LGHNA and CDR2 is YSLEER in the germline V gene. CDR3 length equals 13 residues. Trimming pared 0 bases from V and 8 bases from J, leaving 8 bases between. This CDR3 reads CASSQDWEDEQFF. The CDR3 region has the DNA TGCGCCAGCAGCCAAGATTGGGAGGATGAGCAGTTCTTC.

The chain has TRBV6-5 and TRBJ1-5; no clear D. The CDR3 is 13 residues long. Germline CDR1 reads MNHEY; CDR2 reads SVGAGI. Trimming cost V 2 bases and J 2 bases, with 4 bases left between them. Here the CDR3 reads CASSYVRNQPQHF. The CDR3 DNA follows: TGTGCCAGCAGTTACGTGCGCAATCAGCCCCAGCATTTT.

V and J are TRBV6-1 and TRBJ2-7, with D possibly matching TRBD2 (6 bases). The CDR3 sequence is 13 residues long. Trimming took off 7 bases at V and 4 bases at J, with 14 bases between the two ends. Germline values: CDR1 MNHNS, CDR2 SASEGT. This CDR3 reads CASNVRGRYEQYF. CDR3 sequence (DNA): TGTGCCAGCAACGTCCGGGGGAGATACGAGCAGTACTTC.

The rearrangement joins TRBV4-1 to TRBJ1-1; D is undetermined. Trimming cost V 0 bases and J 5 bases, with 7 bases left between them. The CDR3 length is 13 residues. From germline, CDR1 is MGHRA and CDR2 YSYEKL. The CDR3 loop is CASSQDGVTEAFF. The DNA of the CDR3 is TGCGCCAGCAGCCAAGATGGGGTTACTGAAGCTTTCTTT.

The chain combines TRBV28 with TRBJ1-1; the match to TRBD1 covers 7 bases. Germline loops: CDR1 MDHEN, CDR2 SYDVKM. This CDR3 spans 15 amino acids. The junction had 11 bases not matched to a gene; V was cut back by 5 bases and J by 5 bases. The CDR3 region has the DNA TGTGCCAGCAGTCCACCAGGGACAGTCAAGACTGAAGCTTTCTTT. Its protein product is CASSPPGTVKTEAFF. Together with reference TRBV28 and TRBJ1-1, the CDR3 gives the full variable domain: DVKVTQSSRYLVKRTGEKVFLECVQDMDHENMFWYRQDPGLGLRLIYFSYDVKMKEKGDIPEGYSVSREKKERFSLILESASTNQTSMYLCASSPPGTVKTEAFFGQGTRLTVV.

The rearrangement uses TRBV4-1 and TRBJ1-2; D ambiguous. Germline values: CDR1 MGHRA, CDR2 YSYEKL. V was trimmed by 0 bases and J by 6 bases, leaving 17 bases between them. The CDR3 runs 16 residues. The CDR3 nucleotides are TGCGCCAGCAGCCAAGATTTGGTCGTCTTTGGGGATGGCTACACCTTC. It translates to CASSQDLVVFGDGYTF.

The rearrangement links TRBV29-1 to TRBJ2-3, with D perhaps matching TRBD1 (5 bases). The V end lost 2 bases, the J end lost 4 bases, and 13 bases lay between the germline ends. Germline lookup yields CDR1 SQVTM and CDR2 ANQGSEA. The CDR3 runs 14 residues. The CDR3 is CSVENARAADTQYF. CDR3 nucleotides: TGCAGCGTTGAAAATGCCAGGGCCGCAGATACGCAGTATTTT.

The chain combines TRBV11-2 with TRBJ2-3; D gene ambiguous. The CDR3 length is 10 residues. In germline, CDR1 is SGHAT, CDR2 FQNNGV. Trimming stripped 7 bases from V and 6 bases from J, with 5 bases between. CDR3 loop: CASTTDTQYF. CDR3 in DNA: TGTGCCAGCACGACGGATACGCAGTATTTT.

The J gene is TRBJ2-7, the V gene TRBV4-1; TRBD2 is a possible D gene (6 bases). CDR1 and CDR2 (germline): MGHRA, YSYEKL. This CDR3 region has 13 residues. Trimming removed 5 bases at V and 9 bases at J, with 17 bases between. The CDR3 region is CASSATSTSGQYF. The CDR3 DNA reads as TGCGCCAGCAGCGCCACTAGCACGTCCGGGCAGTACTTC.

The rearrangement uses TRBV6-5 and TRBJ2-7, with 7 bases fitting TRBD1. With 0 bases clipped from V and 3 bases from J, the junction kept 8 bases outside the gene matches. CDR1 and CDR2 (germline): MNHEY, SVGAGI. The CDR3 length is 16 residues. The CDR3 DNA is TGTGCCAGCAGTTACTCGATGGGACAGCCAGTCTACGAGCAGTACTTC. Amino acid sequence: CASSYSMGQPVYEQYF.

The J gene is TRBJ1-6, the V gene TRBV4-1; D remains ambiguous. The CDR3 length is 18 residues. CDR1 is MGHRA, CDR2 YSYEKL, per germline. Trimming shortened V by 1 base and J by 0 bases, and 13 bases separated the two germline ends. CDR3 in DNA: TGCGCCAGCAGCCAAGGCCCTGCAGTTAGCTCCTATAATTCACCCCTCCACTTT. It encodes CASSQGPAVSSYNSPLHF.

The CDR3 sequence: CASSYIVEGPGELFF. For the CDR3, the DNA is TGTGCCAGCAGTTACATTGTGGAGGGCCCCGGGGAGCTGTTTTTT. V is TRBV6-6 and J is TRBJ2-2; maybe TRBD2 (6 bases). Trimming cost V 2 bases and J 6 bases, with 13 bases left between them. CDR3 length: 15 amino acids. Germline V gene sequence: CDR1 MNHNY, CDR2 SVGAGI (reference sequence).

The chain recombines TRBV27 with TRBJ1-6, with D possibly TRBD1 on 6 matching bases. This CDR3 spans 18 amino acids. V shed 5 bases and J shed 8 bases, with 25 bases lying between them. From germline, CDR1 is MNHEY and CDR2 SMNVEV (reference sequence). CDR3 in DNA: TGTGCCAGCAGTCCCCTCCTGCCAACAGGGATCAATTATTCACCCCTCCACTTT. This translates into CASSPLLPTGINYSPLHF.

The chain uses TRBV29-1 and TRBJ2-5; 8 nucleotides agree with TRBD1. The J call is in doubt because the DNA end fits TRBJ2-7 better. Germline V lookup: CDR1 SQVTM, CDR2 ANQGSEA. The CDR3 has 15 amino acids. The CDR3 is CSVGRGTGNLYEQYF. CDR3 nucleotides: TGCAGCGTTGGGAGAGGGACAGGAAATCTCTACGAGCAGTACTTC.

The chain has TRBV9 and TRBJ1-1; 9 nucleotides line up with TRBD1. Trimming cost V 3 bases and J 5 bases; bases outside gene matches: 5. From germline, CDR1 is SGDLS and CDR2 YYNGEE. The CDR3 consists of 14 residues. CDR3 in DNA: TGTGCCAGCAGCGCGGACAGGGGAGAGACTGAAGCTTTCTTT. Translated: CASSADRGETEAFF.

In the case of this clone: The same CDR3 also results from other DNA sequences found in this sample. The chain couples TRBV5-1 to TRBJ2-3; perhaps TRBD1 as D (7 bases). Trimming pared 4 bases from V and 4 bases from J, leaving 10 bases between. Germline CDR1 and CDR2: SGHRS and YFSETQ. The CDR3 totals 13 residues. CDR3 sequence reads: CASSLRGADTQYF. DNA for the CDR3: TGCGCCAGCAGCCTCAGGGGGGCAGATACGCAGTATTTT.

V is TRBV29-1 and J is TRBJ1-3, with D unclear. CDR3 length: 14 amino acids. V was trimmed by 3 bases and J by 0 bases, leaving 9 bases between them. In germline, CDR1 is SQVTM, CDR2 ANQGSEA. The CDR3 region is CSVEFPGSGNTIYF. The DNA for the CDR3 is TGCAGCGTTGAGTTTCCGGGCTCTGGAAACACCATATATTTT.

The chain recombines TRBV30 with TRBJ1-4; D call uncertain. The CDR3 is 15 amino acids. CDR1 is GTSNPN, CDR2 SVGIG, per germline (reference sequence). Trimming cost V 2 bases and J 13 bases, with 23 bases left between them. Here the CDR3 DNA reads TGTGCCTGGAGTCCCCCCCGGGCGATGTGGGAAGGACTGTTTTTT. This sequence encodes CAWSPPRAMWEGLFF.

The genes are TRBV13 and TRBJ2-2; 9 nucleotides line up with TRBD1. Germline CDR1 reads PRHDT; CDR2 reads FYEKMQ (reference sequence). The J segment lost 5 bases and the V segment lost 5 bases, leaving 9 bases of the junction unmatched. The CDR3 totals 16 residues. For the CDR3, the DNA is TGTGCCAGCAGCCCCCCGGGACAGGGAAGGACCGGGGAGCTGTTTTTT. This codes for CASSPPGQGRTGELFF.

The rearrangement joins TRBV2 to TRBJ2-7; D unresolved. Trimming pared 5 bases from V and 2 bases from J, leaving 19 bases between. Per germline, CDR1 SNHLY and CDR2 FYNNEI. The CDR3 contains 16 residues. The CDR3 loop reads CASSQHFPGPTYEQYF. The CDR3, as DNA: TGTGCCAGCAGTCAACACTTCCCGGGCCCTACCTACGAGCAGTACTTC.

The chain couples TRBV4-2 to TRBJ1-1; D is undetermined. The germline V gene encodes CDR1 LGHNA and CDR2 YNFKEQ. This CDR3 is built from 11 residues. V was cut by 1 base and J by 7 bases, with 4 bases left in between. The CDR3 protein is CASSQGLEAFF. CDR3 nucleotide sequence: TGTGCCAGCAGCCAAGGGCTTGAAGCTTTCTTT.

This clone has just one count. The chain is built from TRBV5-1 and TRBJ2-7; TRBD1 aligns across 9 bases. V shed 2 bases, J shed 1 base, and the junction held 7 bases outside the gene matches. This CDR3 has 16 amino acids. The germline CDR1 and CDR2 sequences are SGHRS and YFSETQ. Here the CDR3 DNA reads TGCGCCAGCAGCTTCCCGTCCGGGACAGGGTCCTACGAGCAGTACTTC. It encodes CASSFPSGTGSYEQYF.

The CDR3 here is CASGFGTAYEQYF. CDR3 coding DNA: TGTGCCAGTGGATTCGGGACAGCCTACGAGCAGTACTTC. The V and J genes are TRBV19 and TRBJ2-7; 7 nucleotides agree with TRBD1. Losses at the gene ends were 8 bases for V and 2 bases for J; bases not matched to a gene: 6. The CDR3 runs 13 residues. Germline V gene sequence: CDR1 LNHDA, CDR2 SQIVND (reference sequence).

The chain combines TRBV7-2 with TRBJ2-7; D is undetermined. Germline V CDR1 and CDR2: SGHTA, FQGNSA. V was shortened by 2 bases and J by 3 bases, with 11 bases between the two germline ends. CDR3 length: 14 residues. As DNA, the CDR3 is TGTGCCAGCAGCTTAAGGCGAGGCTTCTACGAGCAGTACTTC. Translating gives CASSLRRGFYEQYF.

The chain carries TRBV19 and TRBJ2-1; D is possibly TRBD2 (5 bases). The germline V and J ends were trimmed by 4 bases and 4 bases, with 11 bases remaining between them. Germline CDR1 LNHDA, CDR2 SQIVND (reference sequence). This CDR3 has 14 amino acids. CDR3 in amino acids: CASSSGWAYNEQFF. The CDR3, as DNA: TGTGCCAGTAGTAGCGGGTGGGCTTACAATGAGCAGTTCTTC. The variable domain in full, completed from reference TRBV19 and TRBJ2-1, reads DGGITQSPKYLFRKEGQNVTLSCEQNLNHDAMYWYRQDPGQGLRLIYYSQIVNDFQKGDIAEGYSVSREKKESFPLTVTSAQKNPTAFYLCASSSGWAYNEQFFGPGTRLTVL.

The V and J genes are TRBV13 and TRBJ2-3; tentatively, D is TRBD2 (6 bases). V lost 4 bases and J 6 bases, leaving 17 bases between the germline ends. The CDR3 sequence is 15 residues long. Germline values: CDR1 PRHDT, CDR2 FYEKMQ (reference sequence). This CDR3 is CASSSGTGPMDTQYF. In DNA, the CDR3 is TGTGCCAGCAGCTCCGGGACTGGTCCAATGGATACGCAGTATTTT.